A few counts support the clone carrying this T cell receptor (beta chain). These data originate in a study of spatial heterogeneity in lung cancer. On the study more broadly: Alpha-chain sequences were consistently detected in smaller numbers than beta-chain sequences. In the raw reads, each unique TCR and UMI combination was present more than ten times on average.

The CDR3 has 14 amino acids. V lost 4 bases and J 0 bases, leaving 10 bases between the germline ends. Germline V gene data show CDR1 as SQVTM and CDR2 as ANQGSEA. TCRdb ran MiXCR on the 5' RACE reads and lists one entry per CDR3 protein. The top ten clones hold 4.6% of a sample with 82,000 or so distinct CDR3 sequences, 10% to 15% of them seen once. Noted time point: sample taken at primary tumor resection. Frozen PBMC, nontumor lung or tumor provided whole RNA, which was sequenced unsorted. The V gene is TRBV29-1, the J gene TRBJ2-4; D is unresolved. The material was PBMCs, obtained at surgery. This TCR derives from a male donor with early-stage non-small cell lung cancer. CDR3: CSVVSSLAKNIQYF. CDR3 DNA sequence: TGCAGCGTTGTCTCTAGTCTAGCCAAAAACATTCAGTACTTC. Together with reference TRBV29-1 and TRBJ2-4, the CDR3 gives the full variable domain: SAVISQKPSRDICQRGTSLTIQCQVDSQVTMMFWYRQQPGQSLTLIATANQGSEATYESGFVIDKFPISRPNLTFSTLTVSNMSPEDSSIYLCSVVSSLAKNIQYFGAGTRLSVL.